The T cell receptor beta chain described here comes from a study of CD8 T cells in ankylosing spondylitis (dated by TCRdb to 2016 to 2017). Background for the entire study: The study set out to find disease-linked TCR variants by profiling T cell receptor beta repertoires in ankylosing spondylitis patients and healthy donors. In total, the full study cohort was made up of 110 or so healthy donors and 25 to 30 ankylosing spondylitis patients. Peripheral blood was sampled, and synovial fluid was additionally collected from ankylosing spondylitis patients. Overall study results and their limits: Blood from ankylosing spondylitis patients appeared to be characterized by a TCR beta motif composed of roughly 8 highly homologous amino acid variants. According to the report, matched synovial fluid samples from ankylosing spondylitis patients were significantly enriched for the disease-linked clones. A CD8+ phenotype was shown by the disease-linked clones, which were found at relatively low frequencies in peripheral blood. Some motif variants were previously reported in synovial fluid and blood of reactive arthritis patients, suggesting common disease-initiation mechanisms.

The run used an Illumina HiSeq 2500. TCR beta libraries were prepared by quantitative 5'-RACE with molecular barcodes. On the study's bioinformatics: Disease-linked TCR variants were identified with a new computational method built on a probabilistic model of VDJ rearrangement. TCRdb's own reprocessing of the public reads used fastp at Q25 and MiXCR and kept productive beta chains. Each CDR3 protein gets just one entry, which takes the most common genes and DNA from the rows behind it. In this record, the V and J calls reflect TCRdb's handling and not the investigators' own analysis. The table for this sample lists approximately 110,000 distinct CDR3 sequences; nearly 25% of them were counted only once. Around an eighth of the sample rests with the top ten. Synovial fluid samples and blood samples obtained from the same ankylosing spondylitis patients were matched. About this clonotype itself: What antigen it recognizes has not been identified. No quality values exist for individual bases; no much larger clone is one base distant.

This receptor was obtained from a male donor with ankylosing spondylitis. Sequenced: synovial fluid, either unsorted or a sorted T cell fraction (not recorded which).

The bases are TGTGCCTGGAGGCTTTTAGCTAGCACCGGGGAGCTGTTTTTT. Its product reads: CAWRLLASTGELFF. The sequence joins TRBV30 to TRBJ2-2; a confident D gene designation cannot be given. V sheds 3 bases and J sheds 4 bases, leaving 12 bases between their ends. Spanning cysteine to phenylalanine, the CDR3 consists of 14 amino acids. Only CDR3 DNA remains: 42 bases, in frame from the first base. From a lookup of the germline V gene (reference sequence), CDR1 and CDR2 are GTSNPN and SVGIG.